This T cell receptor beta chain was documented in a study of blood T cell repertoires in COVID-19. The V gene lost 0 bases and the J gene lost 5 bases, with 15 bases spanning the gap. The CDR3 runs to 15 residues. The germline CDR1 and CDR2 sequences are SGDLS and YYNGEE. Some clones are missing from TCRdb's copy, which holds only in-frame ones; the method was immunoSEQ multiplex PCR. Among 110,000 to 150,000 clones listed, 86% were seen once. The receptor comes from a woman aged 55-70 years with acute or convalescent COVID-19. The sequencing input was peripheral blood. The chain couples TRBV9 to TRBJ2-7; D possibly corresponds to TRBD1 (6 bases). The CDR3 DNA reads as TGTGCCAGCAGCGTAGGTGGACAGAATTTCAACGAGCAGTACTTC. Translating it yields CASSVGGQNFNEQYF.